One sample yielded the 28 T cell receptor beta chains listed below, sequenced in a study of radiation and T cells in renal cell carcinoma. Regarding time point: blood 4 weeks post-SBRT, at nephrectomy. Documented treatment: 15 Gy SBRT to primary tumor, nephrectomy 4 weeks later. Sequencing used immunoSEQ multiplex PCR; TCRdb keeps in-frame clones, though not all of them. The data contain over 90,000 clones, around 80% of them singletons. The sequences come from blood, collected from a patient whose treatment included radiotherapy and nephrectomy. Every receptor here comes from a man in his 60s with renal cell carcinoma.

The V gene is TRBV5-1, the J gene TRBJ1-2; D gene uncertain. Trimming took off 0 bases at V and 3 bases at J, with 21 bases between the two ends. Per the germline V gene, CDR1 is SGHRS and CDR2 is YFSETQ. This CDR3 spans 18 amino acids. The CDR3 DNA sequence: TGCGCCAGCAGCTTGGAGTCCCGGGCCCTGGACGGATACTATGGCTACACCTTC. Translating it yields CASSLESRALDGYYGYTF.

The chain couples TRBV11-3 to TRBJ2-1, with TRBD2 matching 7 bases. Losses at the gene ends were 3 bases for V and 4 bases for J; bases not matched to a gene: 3. The CDR3 extends over 14 amino acids. Looked up from germline, CDR1 is SGHNT and CDR2 is YENEEA. CDR3 protein: CASSLASGYNEQFF. CDR3 coding DNA: TGTGCCAGCAGCTTGGCTAGCGGATACAATGAGCAGTTCTTC.

The rearrangement links TRBV10-2 to TRBJ2-7; 11 positions agree with TRBD2. The CDR3 is 14 residues long. Trimming at V came to 6 bases and at J to 3 bases, leaving 4 bases not matched to a gene. Germline V gives CDR1 WSHSY, CDR2 SAAADI. This CDR3 reads CASRELAGDYEQYF. The CDR3 DNA reads as TGCGCCAGCAGGGAACTAGCGGGAGACTACGAGCAGTACTTC.

This clone was seen just once. The chain has TRBV15 and TRBJ1-3, with D perhaps matching TRBD1 (5 bases). Trimming took off 0 bases at V and 0 bases at J, with 12 bases between the two ends. The CDR3 is 17 amino acids. Germline V gives CDR1 LNHNV, CDR2 YYDKDF (reference sequence). CDR3 bases: TGTGCCACCAGCAGAGATCTCCGGGGCCTCTCTGGAAACACCATATATTTT. Translating gives CATSRDLRGLSGNTIYF.

The rearrangement links TRBV7-8 to TRBJ2-7, with 8 positions matching TRBD2. The trim removed 1 base at V and 3 bases at J, leaving 5 bases unmatched. Germline V gene sequence: CDR1 SGHVS, CDR2 FQNEAQ. The CDR3 loop spans 15 amino acids. DNA of the CDR3: TGTGCCAGCAGCTTAGAACTAGCGGCTTTCTACGAGCAGTACTTC. It yields the protein CASSLELAAFYEQYF.

CDR3 loop: CASSLRLDGTGELFF. CDR3 nucleotides: TGTGCCAGCAGCTTAAGACTAGACGGCACCGGGGAGCTGTTTTTT. The chain links TRBV7-3 to TRBJ2-2; D perhaps matches TRBD2 (6 bases). CDR3 length: 15 amino acids. V was pared by 1 base and J by 4 bases, with 10 bases between. Germline CDR1 is SGHTA and CDR2 is FQGTGA.

The gene calls are TRBV30 and TRBJ2-4, with TRBD1 as a possible D gene (5 bases). Germline CDR1 GTSNPN, CDR2 SVGIG (reference sequence). Trimming took 0 bases from V and 2 from J, leaving 5 bases between them. CDR3 length: 13 amino acids. This CDR3 is CAWSVGPKNIQYF. CDR3 DNA: TGTGCCTGGAGTGTGGGGCCCAAAAACATTCAGTACTTC.

The chain couples TRBV19 to TRBJ2-2; no clear D gene. The V end lost 10 bases, the J end lost 3 bases, and 12 bases lay between the germline ends. The germline V gene has CDR1 LNHDA and CDR2 SQIVND (reference sequence). This CDR3 region has 13 residues. CDR3 bases: TGTGCCACCCTCCCTTCGGACACCGGGGAGCTGTTTTTT. This translates into CATLPSDTGELFF.

This clone was detected a few times. This chain joins TRBV19 and TRBJ2-7; D remains ambiguous. This CDR3 is built from 13 residues. V was shortened by 7 bases and J by 1 base, with 11 bases between the two germline ends. Germline CDR1 and CDR2: LNHDA and SQIVND (reference sequence). CDR3 bases: TGTGCCAGTAAGGCAGGAAATTCCTACGAGCAGTACTTC. This codes for CASKAGNSYEQYF.

The chain employs TRBV7-2 and TRBJ2-1; D remains unclear. CDR1 is SGHTA and CDR2 is FQGNSA in the germline V gene. V was trimmed by 6 bases and J by 7 bases, leaving 10 bases between them. The CDR3 loop spans 12 amino acids. The CDR3 is CASSSSFNEQFF. The CDR3 DNA is TGTGCCAGCAGTTCAAGTTTTAATGAGCAGTTCTTC.

The chain uses TRBV5-1 and TRBJ2-7; the D gene is possibly TRBD2 (6 bases). CDR3 length: 13 amino acids. The germline V and J ends were trimmed by 4 bases and 6 bases, with 14 bases remaining between them. CDR1 is SGHRS, CDR2 YFSETQ, per germline. For the CDR3, the DNA is TGCGCCAGCAGCGTCACCCAGGGAGGCGAGCAGTACTTC. Its translation: CASSVTQGGEQYF. The variable domain in full, completed from reference TRBV5-1 and TRBJ2-7, reads KAGVTQTPRYLIKTRGQQVTLSCSPISGHRSVSWYQQTPGQGLQFLFEYFSETQRNKGNFPGRFSGRQFSNSRSEMNVSTLELGDSALYLCASSVTQGGEQYFGPGTRLTVT.

The rearrangement links TRBV19 to TRBJ2-1; 10 bases align to TRBD2. The CDR3 has 15 residues. Germline loops: CDR1 LNHDA, CDR2 SQIVND (reference sequence). V trimming: 1 base; J trimming: 4 bases; junction bases outside the gene matches: 1. The CDR3: CASSIGTSGYNEQFF. CDR3 nucleotides: TGTGCCAGTAGTATAGGGACTAGCGGTTACAATGAGCAGTTCTTC.

The CDR3 loop reads CASSQDRQGNSHEQYF. The CDR3 coding sequence is TGTGCCAGCAGCCAAGATCGTCAGGGTAATTCCCACGAGCAGTACTTC. The chain links TRBV4-2 to TRBJ2-7, with D tentatively TRBD1 (5 bases). Trimming pared 0 bases from V and 5 bases from J, leaving 17 bases between. Per the germline V gene, CDR1 is LGHNA and CDR2 is YNFKEQ. This CDR3 has 16 residues.

V and J are TRBV5-1 and TRBJ2-6; 11 nucleotides agree with TRBD2. The germline gives CDR1 SGHRS, CDR2 YFSETQ. The CDR3 loop spans 18 amino acids. J lost 0 bases, V lost 2 bases, and 4 bases had no gene match. The CDR3 region is CASSFSGTSGSGANVLTF. CDR3 nucleotides: TGCGCCAGCAGCTTCTCCGGGACTAGCGGCTCTGGGGCCAACGTCCTGACTTTC.

In DNA, the CDR3 is TGCGCCAGCAGCCACCTCCCCTTAGCGGGAGGGTCCCCACGCGAGCAGTACTTC. This gives the protein CASSHLPLAGGSPREQYF. This chain connects TRBV4-1 to TRBJ2-5; TRBD2 matches at 11 bases. Matching the DNA end better, TRBJ2-7 makes the J call doubtful. This CDR3 has 18 residues. The germline gives CDR1 MGHRA, CDR2 YSYEKL.

The rearrangement uses TRBV5-4 and TRBJ1-1; a possible D gene is TRBD1 (5 bases). The V gene lost 4 bases and the J gene lost 6 bases, with 13 bases spanning the gap. The germline gives CDR1 SGHNT, CDR2 YYREEE (reference sequence). The CDR3 is made up of 13 amino acids. The CDR3 DNA is TGTGCCAGCAGCGTTGACAGACTTTCTGAAGCTTTCTTT. This codes for CASSVDRLSEAFF.

The chain joins TRBV4-3 to TRBJ2-3; 7 bases fit TRBD2. CDR3 length: 17 residues. Losses at the gene ends were 0 bases for V and 3 bases for J; bases not matched to a gene: 9. Germline V lookup: CDR1 LGHNA, CDR2 YSLEER. The CDR3 loop reads CASSQDFASGITDTQYF. The CDR3 bases are TGCGCCAGCAGCCAAGATTTCGCTAGCGGCATAACAGATACGCAGTATTTT.

The V gene is TRBV4-2, the J gene TRBJ1-1; a weak D match, TRBD1 (5 bases). V lost 0 bases and J 3 bases, leaving 11 bases between the germline ends. The CDR3 runs 15 residues. Germline lookup yields CDR1 LGHNA and CDR2 YNFKEQ. The DNA of the CDR3 is TGTGCCAGCAGCCAAGATTGGGGCGCCGACACTGAAGCTTTCTTT. Translated, it gives CASSQDWGADTEAFF.

CDR3 sequence (DNA): TGTGCCAGCAGCGTAGAGGGGACTTCCTCCTACAATGAGCAGTTCTTC. Its protein is CASSVEGTSSYNEQFF. The V and J genes are TRBV9 and TRBJ2-1, with a tentative D call TRBD2 (6 bases). The CDR3 sequence is 16 residues long. Trimming left V 0 bases short and J 0 bases short, with 10 bases between. CDR1 is SGDLS, CDR2 YYNGEE, per germline. The variable domain in full, completed from reference TRBV9 and TRBJ2-1, reads DSGVTQTPKHLITATGQRVTLRCSPRSGDLSVYWYQQSLDQGLQFLIQYYNGEERAKGNILERFSAQQFPDLHSELNLSSLELGDSALYFCASSVEGTSSYNEQFFGPGTRLTVL.

The J gene is TRBJ1-4, the V gene TRBV29-1, with D possibly being TRBD1 (5 bases). The V end lost 5 bases, the J end lost 6 bases, and 13 bases lay between the germline ends. Germline CDR1 and CDR2: SQVTM and ANQGSEA. This CDR3 has 13 amino acids. CDR3 sequence: CSVWAAGDEKLFF. CDR3 sequence (DNA): TGCAGCGTTTGGGCCGCGGGGGATGAAAAACTGTTTTTT.

The V call is TRBV7-9, the J call TRBJ2-1; no reliable D call. V lost 3 bases to trimming and J lost 0 bases, with 9 bases between them. CDR1 is SEHNR and CDR2 is FQNEAQ in the germline V gene (reference sequence). The CDR3 is made up of 15 amino acids. The CDR3 region is CASSLVGSSYNEQFF. The CDR3 nucleotides read TGTGCCAGCAGCTTGGTCGGCAGCTCCTACAATGAGCAGTTCTTC. Full variable domain (outside the CDR3, taken from reference TRBV7-9 and TRBJ2-1): DTGVSQNPRHKITKRGQNVTFRCDPISEHNRLYWYRQTLGQGPEFLTYFQNEAQLEKSRLLSDRFSAERPKGSFSTLEIQRTEQGDSAMYLCASSLVGSSYNEQFFGPGTRLTVL.

The chain combines TRBV9 with TRBJ2-7, with TRBD1 as a possible D gene (7 bases). V dropped 0 bases and J dropped 4 bases, with 11 bases sitting between them. Germline lookup yields CDR1 SGDLS and CDR2 YYNGEE. This CDR3 has 14 residues. The CDR3 reads CASSVEPGGYEQYF. The CDR3 DNA is TGTGCCAGCAGCGTAGAACCAGGGGGGTACGAGCAGTACTTC.

The chain has TRBV9 and TRBJ2-2; 13 nucleotides agree with TRBD2. The CDR3 has 20 amino acids. Trimming took 3 bases from V and 7 from J; bases not matched to a gene: 18. Germline CDR1 is SGDLS and CDR2 is YYNGEE. The CDR3 coding sequence is TGTGCCAGCAGCGCCGGACTAGCGGGAGTTGGAGGGCCTTCCGGCGGGGAGCTGTTTTTT. Its translation: CASSAGLAGVGGPSGGELFF.

The CDR3 DNA reads TGTGCCAGCAGCTTAGTTGGGGCAGGGGGCGAGCAGTACTTC. Protein sequence: CASSLVGAGGEQYF. The chain links TRBV11-3 to TRBJ2-7, with 7 positions matching TRBD1. The V gene's germline CDR1 is SGHNT and CDR2 YENEEA. This CDR3 is 14 amino acids long. The V segment lost 1 base and the J segment 6 bases; nucleotides outside the gene matches: 6.

This rearrangement joins TRBV11-2 to TRBJ1-1; D may be TRBD1 (5 bases). V lost 3 bases and J lost 2, with 10 bases in between. The CDR3 totals 14 residues. Germline V CDR1 and CDR2: SGHAT, FQNNGV. CDR3 sequence: CASSFKGENTEAFF. Here the CDR3 DNA reads TGTGCCAGCAGCTTCAAAGGGGAAAACACTGAAGCTTTCTTT.

The J gene is TRBJ2-6, the V gene TRBV9, with 9 bases lining up with TRBD1. This CDR3 contains 19 residues. The junction had 7 bases not matched to a gene; V was cut back by 0 bases and J by 0 bases. Germline CDR1 is SGDLS and CDR2 is YYNGEE. CDR3 sequence: CASSVGSGQGYSGANVLTF. The CDR3 nucleotides are TGTGCCAGCAGCGTAGGTTCGGGACAGGGCTACTCTGGGGCCAACGTCCTGACTTTC.

V usage is TRBV2 and J usage is TRBJ1-4, with 8 bases aligning to TRBD1. J was trimmed by 8 bases and V by 8 bases; bases with no gene match: 7. Germline lookup yields CDR1 SNHLY and CDR2 FYNNEI. This CDR3 has 13 residues. The CDR3 DNA sequence: TGTGCCAGCCGGACAGGGCTTGAAGAAAAACTGTTTTTT. Translated: CASRTGLEEKLFF.

The chain carries TRBV29-1 and TRBJ2-7; 8 nucleotides line up with TRBD2. V lost 7 bases to trimming and J lost 4 bases; unmatched junction nucleotides: 12. Germline V gene data show CDR1 as SQVTM and CDR2 as ANQGSEA. The CDR3 runs 14 residues. CDR3 coding DNA: TGCAGCGCCGCAGGGGCGGGGGGCTCATACGAGCAGTACTTC. Translation: CSAAGAGGSYEQYF.